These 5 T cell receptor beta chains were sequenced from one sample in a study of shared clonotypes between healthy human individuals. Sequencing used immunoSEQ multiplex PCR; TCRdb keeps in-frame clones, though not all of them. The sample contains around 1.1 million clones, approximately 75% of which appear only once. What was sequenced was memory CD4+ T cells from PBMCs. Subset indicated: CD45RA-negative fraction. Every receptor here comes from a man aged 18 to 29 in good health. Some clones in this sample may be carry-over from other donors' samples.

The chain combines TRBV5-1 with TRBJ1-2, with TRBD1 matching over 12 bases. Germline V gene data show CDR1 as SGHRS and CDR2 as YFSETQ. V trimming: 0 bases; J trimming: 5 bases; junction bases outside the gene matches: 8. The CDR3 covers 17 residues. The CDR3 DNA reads TGCGCCAGCAGCTTGGAGGGGACAGGGGGCACATCATATGGCTACACCTTC. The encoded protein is CASSLEGTGGTSYGYTF. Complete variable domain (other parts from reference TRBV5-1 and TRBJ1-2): KAGVTQTPRYLIKTRGQQVTLSCSPISGHRSVSWYQQTPGQGLQFLFEYFSETQRNKGNFPGRFSGRQFSNSRSEMNVSTLELGDSALYLCASSLEGTGGTSYGYTFGSGTRLTVV.

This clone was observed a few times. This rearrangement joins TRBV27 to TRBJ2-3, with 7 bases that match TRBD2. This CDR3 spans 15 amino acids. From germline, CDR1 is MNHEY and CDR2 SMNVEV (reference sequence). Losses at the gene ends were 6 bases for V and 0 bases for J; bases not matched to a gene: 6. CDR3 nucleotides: TGTGCCAGCAGGGCTAGCGGTACTAGCACAGATACGCAGTATTTT. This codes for CASRASGTSTDTQYF.

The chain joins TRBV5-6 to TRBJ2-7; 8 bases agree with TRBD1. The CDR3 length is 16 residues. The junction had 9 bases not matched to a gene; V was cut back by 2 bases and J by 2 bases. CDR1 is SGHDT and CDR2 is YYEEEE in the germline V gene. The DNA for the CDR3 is TGTGCCAGCAGCTTATTAGGGACAGGCCTTACCTACGAGCAGTACTTC. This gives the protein CASSLLGTGLTYEQYF. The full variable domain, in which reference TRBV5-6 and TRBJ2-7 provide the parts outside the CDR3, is DAGVTQSPTHLIKTRGQQVTLRCSPKSGHDTVSWYQQALGQGPQFIFQYYEEEERQRGNFPDRFSGHQFPNYSSELNVNALLLGDSALYLCASSLLGTGLTYEQYFGPGTRLTVT.

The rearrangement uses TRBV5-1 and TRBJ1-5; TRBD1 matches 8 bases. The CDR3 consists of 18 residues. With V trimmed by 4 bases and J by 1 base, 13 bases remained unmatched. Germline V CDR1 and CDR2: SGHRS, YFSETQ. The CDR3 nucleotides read TGCGCCAGCAGCCATATTGGACAGGGAAGTAAGAGCAATCAGCCCCAGCATTTT. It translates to CASSHIGQGSKSNQPQHF.

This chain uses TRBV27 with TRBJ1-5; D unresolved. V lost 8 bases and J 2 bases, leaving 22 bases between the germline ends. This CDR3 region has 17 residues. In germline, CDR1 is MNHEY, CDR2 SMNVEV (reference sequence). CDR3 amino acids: CASPERILTCGNQPQHF. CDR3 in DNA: TGTGCCAGCCCAGAGAGGATTTTAACCTGCGGCAATCAGCCCCAGCATTTT.